The clone carrying this T cell receptor (beta chain) has only a few counts. The antigen is unknown. Per germline, CDR1 GTSNPN and CDR2 SVGIG (reference sequence). The CDR3 is 15 residues long. Trimming cost V 6 bases and J 4 bases; bases outside gene matches: 7. This specimen belongs to a study of molecular identifiers for immune sequencing clone quantification. Study outcomes and limitations: Reports indicate spiked Jurkat TCR RNA from one cell could be found among one million naive cells. Effector cells had over 97% of their molecules in clones above 20 RNA copies, while naive cells had under 1%. In cases of identical TCR molecules sharing a barcode, highly expanded clone sizes could be underestimated.

As CD8+CD4-CCR7+CD45RA+ cells, naive CD8 T cells were sorted. Each CDR3 protein gets one entry after TCRdb re-called the PCR reads with MiXCR. Of about 40,000 distinct CDR3 sequences listed, about a quarter are singletons. The sequence was collected from a human donor in good health. Some libraries in this study had Jurkat cell RNA spiked in. The chain combines TRBV30 with TRBJ2-3; 13 nucleotides agree with TRBD2. Sample: naive CD8+ T cells from blood, with Jurkat cell RNA spiked in. This sample's subset: FACS-sorted CD8+CD4-CCR7+CD45RA+ naive T cells. The DNA of the CDR3 is TGTGCCTGTACTGGACTAGCGGGAGTTTCAGATACGCAGTATTTT. This translates into CACTGLAGVSDTQYF.